This T cell receptor beta chain was profiled in a study of OX40 agonist ivuxolimab in advanced cancers. For the study in its entirety: Ivuxolimab was a fully human IgG2 agonistic monoclonal antibody targeting the costimulatory receptor OX40 (CD134). Intravenous ivuxolimab was administered to patients every 2 weeks at six dose levels: 0.01, 0.1, 0.3, 1.5, 3 and 10 mg/kg. Of the approximately 54 dose-escalation patients, hepatocellular carcinoma was present in around 20, melanoma in roughly 15, renal cell carcinoma in 9 and head and neck cancer in 9. A male proportion of around 80% and a mean age of roughly 55 years, ranging from roughly 23 to 80, were recorded for the dose-escalation cohort. Patients were allowed to have had prior anti-PD-1, anti-PD-L1 or anti-CTLA-4 therapy, and around two fifths of the dose-escalation patients had been treated with checkpoint inhibitors. Partial responses were achieved by three dose-escalation patients, of whom one had hepatocellular carcinoma and two had cutaneous melanoma. Peripheral TCRbeta sequencing was intended to test whether TCR sequence diversity was altered and clonal T-cell expansion was caused by ivuxolimab. The paper reports the monotherapy dose-escalation portion (N of about 54 patients) of the phase I ivuxolimab trial.

Per the germline V gene (reference sequence), LNHDA is the CDR1 and SQIVND is the CDR2. From its cysteine to its phenylalanine, the CDR3 spans 15 amino acids. Of the read, only the CDR3 DNA is kept; its 45 bases are in frame from base 1. V lost 5 bases and J lost 2 bases, and the count of bases not matched to a germline gene is 8. Findings and caveats that apply to the study as a whole: In the 0.1-3.0 mg/kg groups, partial responders had among the lowest normalized peripheral clonal expansion, particularly in CD8+ T cells. At doses from 0.1 to 3.0 mg/kg, clonal expansion was seen in both CD4+ and CD8+ blood T cells between baseline and week 6. Low levels of normalized T-cell clonal expansion were also seen in some patients who did not respond. Antigen specificity was not determined for the clonally expanded peripheral T cells. After ivuxolimab, more expanded clones were found on average in CD8+ T cells than in CD4+ T cells.

The trial excluded patients who had a history of autoimmune disease or who were on systemic immunosuppression. Peripheral blood for TCR sequencing was collected from all dose cohorts at baseline, on cycle 4 day 1, and on cycle 7 day 1. The samples were taken from a phase I, first-in-human, multicenter, open-label dose-escalation trial of ivuxolimab. Adults with locally advanced or metastatic melanoma, renal cell carcinoma, hepatocellular carcinoma or head and neck squamous cell carcinoma were enrolled in the trial. Before TCR sequencing, CD4+ T cells and CD8+ T cells were sorted from peripheral blood as separate populations. As for this clone: Its antigen specificity is not known. Within one base of it there is no much larger clone, and no base qualities were kept.

For sequencing of the TCRbeta CDR3 region, genomic DNA was extracted from the sorted cells. TCRbeta CDR3 regions were sequenced using the immunoSEQ Assay. The immuneACCESS repertoire file appears here via TCRdb, limited to in-frame rearrangements. These files lack a portion of the clones; in checked studies, under half of the deficit traces to unresolved V genes, and the cause of the others is not known. This sample comprises over 25,000 clones, less than 90% of them detected only once. In total, the top ten clones hold about half of the sample. This clonotype originated in an adult with an advanced solid tumor such as melanoma, head and neck, liver or kidney cancer. The rearrangement combines TRBV19 with TRBJ1-2, with 7 bases aligning to TRBD1. Specimen: CD4+ or CD8+ T cells sorted from blood, collected in a trial of the OX40 agonist ivuxolimab. The DNA sequence follows: TGTGCCAGTAGTCTCAAGGACAGGAGCAACTATGGCTACACCTTC. Its protein reads: CASSLKDRSNYGYTF. The full variable domain, completed from the reference TRBV19 and TRBJ1-2 proteins outside the CDR3, reads DGGITQSPKYLFRKEGQNVTLSCEQNLNHDAMYWYRQDPGQGLRLIYYSQIVNDFQKGDIAEGYSVSREKKESFPLTVTSAQKNPTAFYLCASSLKDRSNYGYTFGSGTRLTVV.